Below, 19 T cell receptor beta chains from the same sample are listed, as sequenced in a study of blood T cell repertoires in COVID-19 (TCRdb year 2020). The receptor library was made with the immunoSEQ multiplex PCR assay. The source is immuneACCESS, and TCRdb retained only in-frame sequences with V and J called. Part of the clones is not carried over; for the studies checked, unresolved V genes explain less than half of this, and the remainder is unexplained. The sample table records 250,000 to 400,000 clones; over 75% of these occur just once. 1% of the sample lies in the top ten. Sequences were obtained from peripheral blood. The receptors come from a man aged 50 to 59 with active or convalescent COVID-19.

The V call is TRBV7-2, the J call TRBJ2-7, with D maybe TRBD1 (5 bases). CDR3 length: 14 residues. The V and J ends lost 3 bases and 6 bases respectively, with 15 bases between them. Germline V gene sequence: CDR1 SGHTA, CDR2 FQGNSA. CDR3 DNA sequence: TGTGCCAGCAGCTTTGAAGCAGGACACTCCGAGCAGTACTTC. Its translation: CASSFEAGHSEQYF.

V is TRBV7-3 and J is TRBJ2-2; 10 bases line up with TRBD2. With 5 bases clipped from V and 0 bases from J, the junction kept 6 bases outside the gene matches. Germline-derived CDR1 and CDR2 are SGHTA and FQGTGA. This CDR3 contains 17 residues. CDR3 coding DNA: TGTGCCAGCAGCCAGACTAGCGGGCCCACGAACACCGGGGAGCTGTTTTTT. Its translation is CASSQTSGPTNTGELFF. The whole variable domain, remainder taken from reference TRBV7-3 and TRBJ2-2, is GAGVSQTPSNKVTEKGKYVELRCDPISGHTALYWYRQSLGQGPEFLIYFQGTGAADDSGLPNDRFFAVRPEGSVSTLKIQRTERGDSAVYLCASSQTSGPTNTGELFFGEGSRLTVL.

The gene calls are TRBV2 and TRBJ2-7; 13 nucleotides align to TRBD2. J gave up 2 bases and V 6 bases, and 10 bases lay outside the gene matches. Germline CDR1 and CDR2: SNHLY and FYNNEI. This CDR3 contains 17 residues. This CDR3 reads CASSTTSGLAGAYEQYF. CDR3 nucleotides: TGTGCCAGCAGCACCACATCTGGACTAGCGGGGGCCTACGAGCAGTACTTC.

The gene calls are TRBV5-1 and TRBJ2-1; perhaps TRBD2 as D (6 bases). Between the trimmed V and J ends, which lost 3 bases and 0 bases, there was a span of 10 bases. The CDR3 consists of 15 residues. The V gene's germline CDR1 is SGHRS and CDR2 YFSETQ. CDR3 sequence reads: CASSSKRVSYNEQFF. Written as DNA, the CDR3 is TGCGCCAGCAGCTCCAAGCGGGTCTCCTACAATGAGCAGTTCTTC.

This CDR3 reads CASSLAGTSGTYEQYF. DNA for the CDR3: TGTGCCAGCAGCTTAGCGGGGACTAGCGGGACCTACGAGCAGTACTTC. The chain is built from TRBV7-2 and TRBJ2-7, with 13 bases that match TRBD2. CDR1 is SGHTA and CDR2 is FQGNSA in the germline V gene. With V trimmed by 0 bases and J by 2 bases, 1 base remained unmatched. This CDR3 has 16 residues. Full variable domain (missing parts from reference TRBV7-2 and TRBJ2-7): GAGVSQSPSNKVTEKGKDVELRCDPISGHTALYWYRQSLGQGLEFLIYFQGNSAPDKSGLPSDRFSAERTGGSVSTLTIQRTQQEDSAVYLCASSLAGTSGTYEQYFGPGTRLTVT.

The V gene is TRBV5-8, the J gene TRBJ1-2, with a tentative D call TRBD1 (5 bases). V was cut by 2 bases and J by 1 base, with 12 bases left in between. This CDR3 has 15 residues. Per the germline V gene, CDR1 is SGHTS and CDR2 is YDEGEE. Here the CDR3 DNA reads TGTGCCAGCAGCTTCAGCCCCAGGGTTAACTATGGCTACACCTTC. Its protein product is CASSFSPRVNYGYTF.

In DNA form, the CDR3 reads TGTGCCAGCACTCCGGGACATCAGCAGTTCTTC. Residues: CASTPGHQQFF. V is TRBV2 and J is TRBJ2-1; D is possibly TRBD1 (6 bases). This CDR3 spans 11 amino acids. V gave up 7 bases and J gave up 11 bases, with 12 bases separating them. Germline-derived CDR1 and CDR2 are SNHLY and FYNNEI.

This sequence joins TRBV30 and TRBJ2-1; D gene uncertain. Germline-derived CDR1 and CDR2 are GTSNPN and SVGIG (reference sequence). This CDR3 region has 13 residues. V was cut by 2 bases and J by 7 bases, with 12 bases left in between. DNA for the CDR3: TGTGCCTGGAGTCCCTCGTGGCGGAATGAGCAGTTCTTC. Residues: CAWSPSWRNEQFF.

This clone was counted a single time. The genes are TRBV6-5 and TRBJ1-3; 7 bases are a match to TRBD1. In germline, CDR1 is MNHEY, CDR2 SVGAGI. CDR3 length equals 15 residues. V was pared by 6 bases and J by 4 bases, with 9 bases of the junction left unmatched. This CDR3 reads CASRRDSMGGNTIYF. The CDR3 DNA is TGTGCCAGCAGACGGGACAGTATGGGAGGAAACACCATATATTTT.

The chain has TRBV10-3 and TRBJ2-7, with D perhaps TRBD1 (6 bases). The V and J ends lost 7 bases and 3 bases respectively, with 19 bases between them. The CDR3 runs to 15 residues. The germline gives CDR1 ENHRY, CDR2 SYGVKD. The CDR3 DNA is TGTGCCATCACAAACGGACAGAGACCGAACTACGAGCAGTACTTC. Its translation: CAITNGQRPNYEQYF.

This clone occurred a few times. The sample has other DNA sequences that encode this CDR3 too. This rearrangement joins TRBV28 to TRBJ1-2; 10 bases line up with TRBD1. The CDR3 runs 14 residues. In germline, CDR1 is MDHEN, CDR2 SYDVKM. With 6 bases clipped from V and 4 bases from J, the junction kept 5 bases outside the gene matches. CDR3 DNA: TGTGCCAGCAGCTCCGGACAGGGGGGCTATGGCTACACCTTC. Protein product: CASSSGQGGYGYTF.

The V gene is TRBV19, the J gene TRBJ2-1, with 9 bases fitting TRBD2. The V and J ends lost 0 bases and 4 bases, in that order; junction bases with no gene match: 4. In germline, CDR1 is LNHDA, CDR2 SQIVND (reference sequence). The CDR3 is 16 amino acids. The CDR3 sequence is CASSIEASGVYNEQFF. The CDR3 nucleotides read TGTGCCAGTAGTATAGAGGCTAGCGGGGTTTACAATGAGCAGTTCTTC.

As concerns this clone: At the DNA level, this CDR3 is encoded by other sequences in the same sample as well. This chain links TRBV3-1 (or the pseudogene TRBV3-2) with TRBJ1-1; TRBD1 matches 8 bases. The CDR3 has 14 residues. The germline V gene encodes CDR1 LGHDT and CDR2 YNNKEL (reference sequence). J lost 7 bases, V lost 1 base, and 5 bases had no gene match. The CDR3 protein is CASSQVGQGSEAFF. As DNA, the CDR3 is TGTGCCAGCAGCCAAGTAGGACAGGGTAGTGAAGCTTTCTTT.

The chain carries TRBV5-1 and TRBJ2-7, with 7 nucleotides matching TRBD1. This CDR3 has 14 amino acids. Per germline, CDR1 SGHRS and CDR2 YFSETQ. J was trimmed by 2 bases and V by 4 bases; bases with no gene match: 6. The CDR3 nucleotides are TGCGCCAGCAGCGGACAGGTATCTACCTACGAGCAGTACTTC. This gives the protein CASSGQVSTYEQYF.

J is TRBJ2-7 and V is TRBV6-6; TRBD1 matches 7 bases. CDR3 size: 17 residues. Germline loops: CDR1 MNHNY, CDR2 SVGAGI (reference sequence). Unmatched junction bases numbered 16, after V lost 5 bases and J lost 3 bases. CDR3 amino acids: CASSPWATGSSVYEQYF. CDR3 in DNA: TGTGCCAGCAGTCCTTGGGCGACAGGGTCCTCAGTCTACGAGCAGTACTTC.

This clone was counted a single time. The chain employs TRBV6-9 and TRBJ1-5; D is perhaps TRBD1 (5 bases). The CDR3 has 15 amino acids. The V end lost 7 bases, the J end lost 0 bases, and 13 bases lay between the germline ends. Germline-derived CDR1 and CDR2 are MNHGY and SVAAGI. The CDR3 DNA follows: TGTGCCAGCATCATAGACAGATTTAGCAATCAGCCCCAGCATTTT. It is translated as CASIIDRFSNQPQHF.

This clone has a count of ten or more. DNA for the CDR3: TGTGCCAGCAGTGGAACGGGTAACTCTGGAAACACCATATATTTT. It specifies CASSGTGNSGNTIYF. The J gene is TRBJ1-3, the V gene TRBV9; D gene ambiguous. Trimming cost V 5 bases and J 0 bases, with 12 bases left between them. The CDR3 is 15 amino acids. CDR1 SGDLS and CDR2 YYNGEE come from the germline V gene.

This chain links TRBV9 with TRBJ1-1; possibly TRBD1 for D (5 bases). Germline V CDR1 and CDR2: SGDLS, YYNGEE. Trimming took off 4 bases at V and 4 bases at J, with 14 bases between the two ends. CDR3 size: 14 residues. CDR3 sequence reads: CASSSGTFGTEAFF. The DNA of the CDR3 is TGTGCCAGCAGCTCAGGGACTTTCGGCACTGAAGCTTTCTTT.

This clone was recorded once. The V call is TRBV5-1, the J call TRBJ1-4, with D unresolved. Trimming took off 4 bases at V and 0 bases at J, with 10 bases between the two ends. In germline, CDR1 is SGHRS, CDR2 YFSETQ. This CDR3 spans 15 amino acids. For the CDR3, the DNA is TGCGCCAGCAGCATGGAGCCGGCAACTAATGAAAAACTGTTTTTT. Amino acid sequence: CASSMEPATNEKLFF.